This T cell receptor beta chain was profiled in a study of shared clonotypes between healthy human individuals. At the level of the study: There were three CD4 naive, three CD4 memory, two CD8 naive and one CD8 memory plates per donor. Study observations and caveats: Donors were few, which limited the genetic and exposure-history diversity represented.

Every one of the donors was a Caucasian adult that lived in Nashville, Tennessee. The protocol was immunoSEQ multiplex PCR, while the TCRdb copy is restricted to in-frame clones and leaves out a portion. Here the sample spans over 850,000 clones, approximately 80% being singletons. The CDR3 totals 19 residues. The germline CDR1 and CDR2 sequences are LNHDA and SQIVND (reference sequence). After removal of 3 bases from V and 0 bases from J, the junction contained 13 bases not matched to a gene. A note on this clone: Its antigen is not identified.

The receptor was derived from a man aged 18 to 30 in good health. Some clones in this sample may be carry-over from other donors' samples. V is TRBV19 and J is TRBJ2-1; 8 nucleotides align to TRBD2. What was sequenced was memory CD4+ T cells from PBMCs. As for subset: CD45RA-negative fraction. In DNA, the CDR3 is TGTGCCAGTAGTATGGGGCTAGCGGGCGGACCGTCCTCCTACAATGAGCAGTTCTTC. It translates to CASSMGLAGGPSSYNEQFF.